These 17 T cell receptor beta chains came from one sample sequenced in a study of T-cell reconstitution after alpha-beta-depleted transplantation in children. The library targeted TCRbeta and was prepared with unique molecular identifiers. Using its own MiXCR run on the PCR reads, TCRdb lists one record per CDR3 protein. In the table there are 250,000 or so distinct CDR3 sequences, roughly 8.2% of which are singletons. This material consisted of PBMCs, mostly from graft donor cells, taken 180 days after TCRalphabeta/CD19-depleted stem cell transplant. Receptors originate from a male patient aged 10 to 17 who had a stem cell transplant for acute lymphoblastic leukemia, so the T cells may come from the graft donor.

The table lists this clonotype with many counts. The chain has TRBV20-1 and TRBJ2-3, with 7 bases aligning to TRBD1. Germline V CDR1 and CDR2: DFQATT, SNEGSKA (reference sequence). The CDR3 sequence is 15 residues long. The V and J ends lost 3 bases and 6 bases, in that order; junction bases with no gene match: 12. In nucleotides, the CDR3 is TGCAGTGCTAGGCCTATCCTAACAGGGGCCGATACGCAGTATTTT. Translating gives CSARPILTGADTQYF.

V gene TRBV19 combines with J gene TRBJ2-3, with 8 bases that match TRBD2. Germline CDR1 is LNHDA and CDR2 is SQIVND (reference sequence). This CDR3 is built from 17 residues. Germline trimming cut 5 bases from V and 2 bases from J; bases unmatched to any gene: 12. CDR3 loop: CASSLFLTSAATDTQYF. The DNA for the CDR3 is TGTGCCAGTAGTTTGTTCCTGACTAGCGCCGCCACAGATACGCAGTATTTT.

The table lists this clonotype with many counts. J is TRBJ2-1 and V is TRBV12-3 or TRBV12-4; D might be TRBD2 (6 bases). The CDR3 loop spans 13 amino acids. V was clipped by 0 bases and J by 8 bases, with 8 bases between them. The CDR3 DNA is TGTGCCAGCAGTTTAGCGTGGGGGGATGAGCAGTTCTTC. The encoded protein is CASSLAWGDEQFF.

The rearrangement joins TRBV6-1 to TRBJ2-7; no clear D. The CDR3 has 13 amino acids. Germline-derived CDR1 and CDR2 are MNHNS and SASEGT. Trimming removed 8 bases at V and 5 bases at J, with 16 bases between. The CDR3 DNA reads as TGTGCCAGCTCGGACGGGTCGTGGCACGAGCAGTACTTC. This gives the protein CASSDGSWHEQYF.

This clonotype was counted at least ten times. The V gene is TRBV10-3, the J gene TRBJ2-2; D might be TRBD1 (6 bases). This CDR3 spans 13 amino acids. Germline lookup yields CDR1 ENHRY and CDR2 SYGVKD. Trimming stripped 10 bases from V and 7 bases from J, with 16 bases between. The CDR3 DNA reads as TGTGCCACTTACAGGGAAAGGGTCGGGGAGCTGTTTTTT. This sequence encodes CATYRERVGELFF.

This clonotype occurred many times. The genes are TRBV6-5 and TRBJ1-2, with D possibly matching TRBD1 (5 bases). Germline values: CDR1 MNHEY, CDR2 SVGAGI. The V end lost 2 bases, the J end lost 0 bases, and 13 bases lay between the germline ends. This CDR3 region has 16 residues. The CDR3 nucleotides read TGTGCCAGCAGTTACGCCGGGACCGAATCTAACTATGGCTACACCTTC. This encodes CASSYAGTESNYGYTF.

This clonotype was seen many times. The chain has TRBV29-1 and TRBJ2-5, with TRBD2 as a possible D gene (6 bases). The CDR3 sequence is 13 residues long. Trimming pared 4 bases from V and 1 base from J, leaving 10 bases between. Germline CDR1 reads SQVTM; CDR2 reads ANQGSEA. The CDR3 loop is CSVGTSFQETQYF. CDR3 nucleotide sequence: TGCAGCGTTGGAACTAGCTTCCAAGAGACCCAGTACTTC.

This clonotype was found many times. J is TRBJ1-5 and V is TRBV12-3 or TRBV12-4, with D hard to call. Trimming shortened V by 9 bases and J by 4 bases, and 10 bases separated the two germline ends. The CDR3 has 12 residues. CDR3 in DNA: TGTGCCAGTTGCCTCCCTAATCAGCCCCAGCATTTT. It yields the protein CASCLPNQPQHF.

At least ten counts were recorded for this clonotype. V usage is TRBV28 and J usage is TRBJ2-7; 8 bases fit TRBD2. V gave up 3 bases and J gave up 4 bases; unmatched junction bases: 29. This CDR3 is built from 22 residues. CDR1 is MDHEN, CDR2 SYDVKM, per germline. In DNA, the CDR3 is TGTGCCAGCAGTTTGCGTTGGCCCTCTTTTAGCGGGACGAAACCACTGAAATACGAGCAGTACTTC. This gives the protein CASSLRWPSFSGTKPLKYEQYF.

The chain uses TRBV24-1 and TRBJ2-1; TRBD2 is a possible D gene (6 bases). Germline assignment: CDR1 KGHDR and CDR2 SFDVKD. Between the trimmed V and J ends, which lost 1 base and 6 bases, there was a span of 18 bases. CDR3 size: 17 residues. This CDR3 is CATSDFRSGRGRNEQFF. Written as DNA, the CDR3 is TGTGCCACCAGTGATTTCCGATCGGGGCGGGGTCGCAATGAGCAGTTCTTC.

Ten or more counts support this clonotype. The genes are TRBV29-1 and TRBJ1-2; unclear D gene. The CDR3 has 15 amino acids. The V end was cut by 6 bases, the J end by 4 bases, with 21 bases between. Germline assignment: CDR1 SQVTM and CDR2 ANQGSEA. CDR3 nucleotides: TGCAGCGTCCTTTTGGAGTTACCTAAGCGCTATGGCTACACCTTC. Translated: CSVLLELPKRYGYTF.

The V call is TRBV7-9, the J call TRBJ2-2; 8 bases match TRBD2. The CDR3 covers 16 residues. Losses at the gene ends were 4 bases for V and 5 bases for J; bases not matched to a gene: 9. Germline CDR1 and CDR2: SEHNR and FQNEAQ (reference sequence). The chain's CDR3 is CASSSASGWITGELFF. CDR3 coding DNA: TGTGCCAGCAGCTCCGCTAGCGGGTGGATTACCGGGGAGCTGTTTTTT. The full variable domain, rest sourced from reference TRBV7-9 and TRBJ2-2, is DTGVSQNPRHKITKRGQNVTFRCDPISEHNRLYWYRQTLGQGPEFLTYFQNEAQLEKSRLLSDRFSAERPKGSFSTLEIQRTEQGDSAMYLCASSSASGWITGELFFGEGSRLTVL.

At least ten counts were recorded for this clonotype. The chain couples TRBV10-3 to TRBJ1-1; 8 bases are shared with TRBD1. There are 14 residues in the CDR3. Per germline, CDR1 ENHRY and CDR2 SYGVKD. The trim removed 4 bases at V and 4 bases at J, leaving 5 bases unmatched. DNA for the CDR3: TGTGCCATCAGTGGTGGACAGGGCGGCACTGAAGCTTTCTTT. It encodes CAISGGQGGTEAFF.

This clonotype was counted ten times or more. CDR3 coding DNA: TGTGCCAGCAGTTTTCGTAGGGGCGCCTCGACTGAAGCTTTCTTT. Translated: CASSFRRGASTEAFF. This chain connects TRBV27 to TRBJ1-1, with a tentative D call TRBD1 (5 bases). V lost 3 bases and J lost 5, with 16 bases in between. Germline V lookup: CDR1 MNHEY, CDR2 SMNVEV (reference sequence). This CDR3 region has 15 residues.

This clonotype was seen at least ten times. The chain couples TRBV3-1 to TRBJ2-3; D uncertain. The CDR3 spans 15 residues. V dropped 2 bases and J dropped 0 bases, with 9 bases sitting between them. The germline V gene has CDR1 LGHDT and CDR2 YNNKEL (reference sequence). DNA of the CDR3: TGTGCCAGCAGCCAATTCTCGACTAGCACAGATACGCAGTATTTT. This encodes CASSQFSTSTDTQYF.

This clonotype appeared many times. The CDR3 protein is CASSLGQRPSSYNEQFF. CDR3 in DNA: TGTGCCAGCAGCCTCGGGCAGCGGCCGAGCTCCTACAATGAGCAGTTCTTC. The chain combines TRBV7-9 with TRBJ2-1; maybe TRBD2 (5 bases). Germline-derived CDR1 and CDR2 are SEHNR and FQNEAQ (reference sequence). The length of the CDR3 is 17 residues. The V gene lost 5 bases and the J gene lost 0 bases, with 17 bases spanning the gap.

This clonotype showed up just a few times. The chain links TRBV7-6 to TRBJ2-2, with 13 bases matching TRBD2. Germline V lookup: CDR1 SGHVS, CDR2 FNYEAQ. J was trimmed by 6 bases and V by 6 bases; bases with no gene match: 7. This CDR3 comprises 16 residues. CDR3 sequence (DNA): TGTGCCAGCAGTCCTACTAGCGGGAGGGGAGCCGGGGAGCTGTTTTTT. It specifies CASSPTSGRGAGELFF.